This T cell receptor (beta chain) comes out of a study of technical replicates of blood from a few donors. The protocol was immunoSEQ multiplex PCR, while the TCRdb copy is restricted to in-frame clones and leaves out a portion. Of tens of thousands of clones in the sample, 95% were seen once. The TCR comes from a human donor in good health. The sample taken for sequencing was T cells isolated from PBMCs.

The chain's CDR3 is CASSLLGTGANYGYTF. Written as DNA, the CDR3 is TGCGCCAGCAGCTTACTTGGGACAGGGGCAAACTATGGCTACACCTTC. The V gene is TRBV5-1, the J gene TRBJ1-2, with TRBD1 identical over 10 bases. The CDR3 is made up of 16 amino acids. Losses at the gene ends were 2 bases for V and 2 bases for J; bases not matched to a gene: 6. The germline V gene has CDR1 SGHRS and CDR2 YFSETQ. The whole variable domain, filled in from reference TRBV5-1 and TRBJ1-2, reads KAGVTQTPRYLIKTRGQQVTLSCSPISGHRSVSWYQQTPGQGLQFLFEYFSETQRNKGNFPGRFSGRQFSNSRSEMNVSTLELGDSALYLCASSLLGTGANYGYTFGSGTRLTVV.